One sample yielded the 11 T cell receptor beta chains listed below, sequenced in a study of shared clonotypes between healthy human individuals. The protocol was immunoSEQ multiplex PCR, while the TCRdb copy is restricted to in-frame clones and leaves out a portion. Of 2 million to 3 million clones listed, roughly 93% are singletons. Sequencing input: naive CD4+ T cells from PBMCs. Subset defined: CD45RA+ positively selected. These receptors all stem from a man between 18 and 35 years old in good health. Some clones in this sample may be carry-over from other donors' samples.

The V call is TRBV2, the J call TRBJ2-1, with 9 bases fitting TRBD2. Per the germline V gene, CDR1 is SNHLY and CDR2 is FYNNEI. Trimming cost V 4 bases and J 10 bases; bases outside gene matches: 8. The CDR3 contains 14 residues. CDR3 region: CASSVRGREGEQFF. The CDR3 DNA reads TGTGCCAGCAGTGTACGGGGGCGGGAGGGAGAGCAGTTCTTC.

This clone came up once. The chain has TRBV5-6 and TRBJ1-2; D is undetermined. The CDR3 covers 14 residues. In germline, CDR1 is SGHDT, CDR2 YYEEEE. V gave up 0 bases and J gave up 6 bases, with 12 bases separating them. The CDR3 region has the DNA TGTGCCAGCAGCTTGGGCCAGACTGGCCATGGCTACACCTTC. Translating gives CASSLGQTGHGYTF. The full variable domain, its missing parts supplied by reference TRBV5-6 and TRBJ1-2, is DAGVTQSPTHLIKTRGQQVTLRCSPKSGHDTVSWYQQALGQGPQFIFQYYEEEERQRGNFPDRFSGHQFPNYSSELNVNALLLGDSALYLCASSLGQTGHGYTFGSGTRLTVV.

V is TRBV6-4 and J is TRBJ1-2; D gene uncertain. The germline V gene has CDR1 MRHNA and CDR2 SNTAGT. The ends were cut back, 5 bases at V and 4 bases at J, with 20 bases in the middle. The CDR3 has 16 residues. Written as DNA, the CDR3 is TGTGCCAGCAGTCAGACTTTCTCCCAGGATACCTATGGCTACACCTTC. This codes for CASSQTFSQDTYGYTF.

The chain uses TRBV14 and TRBJ2-7; no firm D call. The CDR3 contains 14 residues. V gave up 0 bases and J gave up 3 bases, with 9 bases separating them. The germline V gene encodes CDR1 SGHDN and CDR2 FVKESK. In DNA form, the CDR3 reads TGTGCCAGCAGCCAAGATTGGGTCAGCTACGAGCAGTACTTC. It codes for CASSQDWVSYEQYF. Together with reference TRBV14 and TRBJ2-7, the CDR3 gives the full variable domain: EAGVTQFPSHSVIEKGQTVTLRCDPISGHDNLYWYRRVMGKEIKFLLHFVKESKQDESGMPNNRFLAERTGGTYSTLKVQPAELEDSGVYFCASSQDWVSYEQYFGPGTRLTVT.

There are a few counts of this clone. The chain links TRBV9 to TRBJ2-6; D may be TRBD1 (6 bases). V lost 0 bases, J lost 2 bases, and 6 bases lay in between. Germline V gene data show CDR1 as SGDLS and CDR2 as YYNGEE. This CDR3 comprises 15 residues. The CDR3 reads CASSVEGAGANVLTF. The CDR3 DNA follows: TGTGCCAGCAGCGTAGAGGGGGCTGGGGCCAACGTCCTGACTTTC.

The gene calls are TRBV19 and TRBJ2-1; D is unclear. The germline V gene encodes CDR1 LNHDA and CDR2 SQIVND (reference sequence). The CDR3 consists of 11 residues. V gave up 6 bases and J gave up 14 bases, with 14 bases separating them. This CDR3 is CASRLGRNEFF. In nucleotides, the CDR3 is TGTGCCAGTAGGCTCGGGCGCAACGAGTTCTTC.

Only one count was recorded for this clone. The sample has other DNA sequences that encode this CDR3 too. The chain uses TRBV18 and TRBJ2-3; maybe TRBD2 (5 bases). The germline V gene has CDR1 KGHSH and CDR2 LQKENI. The germline V and J ends were trimmed by 3 bases and 1 base, with 8 bases remaining between them. The length of the CDR3 is 14 residues. The CDR3: CASSPVGGTDTQYF. The CDR3 DNA reads TGTGCCAGCTCACCGGTGGGAGGCACAGATACGCAGTATTTT. Full variable domain (missing parts from reference TRBV18 and TRBJ2-3): NAGVMQNPRHLVRRRGQEARLRCSPMKGHSHVYWYRQLPEEGLKFMVYLQKENIIDESGMPKERFSAEFPKEGPSILRIQQVVRGDSAAYFCASSPVGGTDTQYFGPGTRLTVL.

This clone was observed once. V and J are TRBV5-6 and TRBJ1-2, with a tentative D call TRBD1 (5 bases). This CDR3 is 15 amino acids long. Germline V gives CDR1 SGHDT, CDR2 YYEEEE. The V end was cut by 4 bases, the J end by 1 base, with 14 bases between. CDR3 protein: CASSPRGDGNYGYTF. DNA of the CDR3: TGTGCCAGCAGCCCGAGAGGGGACGGTAACTATGGCTACACCTTC.

The chain is built from TRBV7-3 and TRBJ2-3; 15 positions match TRBD2. V trimming: 5 bases; J trimming: 5 bases; junction bases outside the gene matches: 8. The V gene's germline CDR1 is SGHTA and CDR2 FQGTGA. This CDR3 comprises 17 residues. The CDR3 spells CASSQGTSGRWGDTQYF. The CDR3 nucleotides are TGTGCCAGCAGCCAAGGGACTAGCGGGAGGTGGGGAGATACGCAGTATTTT.

On this clone: The identical CDR3 is also encoded by other nucleotide sequences in the sample. The V gene is TRBV28, the J gene TRBJ2-5; no definite D call. Germline CDR1 is MDHEN and CDR2 is SYDVKM. Trimming stripped 6 bases from V and 2 bases from J, with 10 bases between. The CDR3 is 13 residues long. CDR3 loop: CASSPGQQETQYF. The CDR3, as DNA: TGTGCCAGCAGCCCGGGTCAGCAAGAGACCCAGTACTTC.

The chain employs TRBV2 and TRBJ2-7, with TRBD2 matching over 12 bases. The J segment lost 6 bases and the V segment lost 7 bases, leaving 7 bases of the junction unmatched. From germline, CDR1 is SNHLY and CDR2 FYNNEI. This CDR3 is built from 14 residues. CDR3 bases: TGTGCCAGCAAGACTAGCGGGAGTGCCTCCGAGCAGTACTTC. Translation: CASKTSGSASEQYF.